This TCR beta chain was obtained from a study of blood T cell repertoires in COVID-19. About the study: Acute-phase and convalescent COVID-19 samples originated in the United States, Italy and Spain. Sources were T cells, B-cell-depleted T cells, or PBMCs; the material itself was cDNA or gDNA.

Enrolment of Seattle patients took place during active infection, and they were followed longitudinally. Source study methods: Scientists estimated how many nucleated cells there were by amplifying reference gene primers. The table came from immunoSEQ multiplex PCR; TCRdb's copy has only in-frame clones and leaves some out. That table supplies the V and J calls and clone size; D and trimming were determined from the DNA. The sample records just over 150,000 clones, about 80% being singletons. Germline CDR1 and CDR2: SGHKS and YYEKEE (reference sequence). The V segment lost 4 bases and the J segment 0 bases; nucleotides outside the gene matches: 3. This CDR3 comprises 16 residues.

The sequenced sample was peripheral blood. This chain links TRBV5-5 with TRBJ1-4; 10 bases line up with TRBD1. This receptor was taken from a woman in her thirties or forties with COVID-19, enrolled during active disease. The CDR3 protein is CASSEGQGTTNEKLFF. As DNA, the CDR3 is TGTGCCAGCAGCGAGGGACAGGGGACAACTAATGAAAAACTGTTTTTT.